The present TCR beta chain was sequenced within a study of Graves' ophthalmopathy and Graves' hyperthyroidism (dated by TCRdb to between 2017 and 2018). Background on the whole study: Peripheral blood was collected at initial diagnosis, before any treatment. The study used signatures of the TCR beta repertoire to tell Graves' ophthalmopathy apart from Graves' hyperthyroidism and to predict which patients would progress to ophthalmopathy. In roughly 6 hyperthyroidism patients, the T-cell repertoires found in thyroid tissue were compared with those found in blood. Once sampling was done, hyperthyroidism patients were given methimazole at a starting dose of 30 mg daily, while ophthalmopathy patients were given high-dose intravenous methylprednisolone. In total, 135 blood samples were TCR-sequenced: fewer than 50 ophthalmopathy, some 75 hyperthyroidism and some 17 hyperthyroidism-to-ophthalmopathy patients. To explore V-J signatures distinguishing ophthalmopathy from hyperthyroidism, a discovery set of roughly 100 patients (around 42 ophthalmopathy, 55 to 60 stable hyperthyroidism) was enrolled. For independent validation, a separate cohort was made up of 18 hyperthyroidism patients plus 17 patients who later progressed from hyperthyroidism to ophthalmopathy.

Counted from cysteine to phenylalanine, this CDR3 has 15 amino acids. The retained sequence is limited to the CDR3, 45 bases, with the frame set at the first base. V gives up 5 bases and J gives up 4 bases, and the segment between their germline ends measures 17 bases. CDR1 and CDR2 are read off the germline V gene as MNHEY and SVGAGI. Ophthalmopathy patients had moderately to severely active disease, Clinical Activity Score of at least 3, NOSPECS grade of at least 4, and disease duration under 3 months. Patients with other autoimmune diseases, uncontrolled infections, pregnancy or lactation were excluded from the study. Clinical symptoms, serum thyroxine, TRAb, thyroid ultrasound and orbital computed tomography were used for diagnosis. Using Ficoll-Paque density gradient centrifugation, PBMCs were isolated from roughly 9.2 ml of fresh peripheral blood. Trizol reagent was used to extract the total RNA, and its quality was then checked on an Agilent 2100 Bioanalyzer.

The paper as a whole reports these results and caveats: In validation, the model predicted ophthalmopathy progression with more than 55% sensitivity and roughly 78% specificity; 12 predicted patients were CT-confirmed with GO in a median of around 6 months. Sample size was not predetermined statistically, and investigators were not blinded to group allocation. In cross-validation, the 13-signature model distinguished ophthalmopathy from stable hyperthyroidism with around 86% sensitivity and about 81% specificity, while in the test set the corresponding values were about 80% and 75%. Among expanded thyroid clonotypes with frequency above 0.001, most also showed up in blood, which suggests that blood repertoires may reflect the thyroid immune response.

This clonotype occurred many times. Its recognized antigen is unknown. Base qualities were left out, and no much larger clone turns up one base away. For repertoire sequencing, TCR beta CDR3 regions were amplified from RNA transcripts. The first round was an RT-PCR using HTBI primers with the Qiagen OneStep RT-PCR kit, and this first round was followed by a second-round multiplex PCR, then size selection and purification. The libraries underwent paired-end sequencing with 100 bp reads on an Illumina HiSeq2000. In the source study's methods: SOAPnuke was used to process the reads, throwing out any read that had adapters, had uncalled bases, had a mean Phred below 15, or lacked an exact constant-primer or identifier match. COPE v1.2.5 was used to merge the high-quality paired reads. Each unique nucleotide sequence was treated as a clonotype, and MiTCR v1.1 was used to align the clonotypes to the IMGT TRB V, D and J references. Analysis was restricted to V-J combinations with a frequency above 0.0001, which covered 99% to 99.2% of repertoires. For each V-J combination, a TCR clonal expansion and chaos score was defined as F50 clonal expansion divided by the chaos observed in the TCRdist matrix. Welch's t-statistics and random forest were used to reduce features to about a dozen V-J combinations, which were fed into a naive Bayes classifier. The similarity between thyroid and blood repertoires was quantified using the Morisita-Horn index. The public reads were reanalyzed by TCRdb: fastp trimming at Q25, MiXCR alignment, in-frame beta chains only. Entries that share a CDR3 protein sequence are merged under the most common genes and DNA. The V and J calls were determined by TCRdb, not by the authors. The sample table holds about 640,000 distinct CDR3 sequences, of which under 50% were seen once. The ten most abundant clones make up roughly 3.5% of the sample.

This sequence was found in an adult man with Graves' ophthalmopathy. Sequenced material: peripheral blood. The sequence joins TRBV6-5 to TRBJ1-2; tentative D gene TRBD1, with 5 bases matching. The nucleotides are TGTGCCAGCAGTATAGGAGGGGCAAGAGGCTATGGCTACACCTTC. Translated, it reads CASSIGGARGYGYTF.